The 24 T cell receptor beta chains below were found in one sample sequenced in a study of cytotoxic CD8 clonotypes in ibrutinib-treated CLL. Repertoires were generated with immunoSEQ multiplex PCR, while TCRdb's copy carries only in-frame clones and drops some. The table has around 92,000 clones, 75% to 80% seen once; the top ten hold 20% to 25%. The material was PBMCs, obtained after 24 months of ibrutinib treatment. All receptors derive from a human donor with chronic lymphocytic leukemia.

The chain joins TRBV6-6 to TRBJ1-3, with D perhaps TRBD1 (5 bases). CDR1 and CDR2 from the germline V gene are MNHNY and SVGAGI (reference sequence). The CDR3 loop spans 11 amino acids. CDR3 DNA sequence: TGTGCGGGGGGATCTGGAAACACCATATATTTT. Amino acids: CAGGSGNTIYF.

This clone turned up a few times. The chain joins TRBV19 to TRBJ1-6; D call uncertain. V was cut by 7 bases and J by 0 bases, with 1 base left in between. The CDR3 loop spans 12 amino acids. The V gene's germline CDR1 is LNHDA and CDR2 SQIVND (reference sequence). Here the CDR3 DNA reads TGTGCCAGTACCTCCTATAATTCACCCCTCCACTTT. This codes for CASTSYNSPLHF.

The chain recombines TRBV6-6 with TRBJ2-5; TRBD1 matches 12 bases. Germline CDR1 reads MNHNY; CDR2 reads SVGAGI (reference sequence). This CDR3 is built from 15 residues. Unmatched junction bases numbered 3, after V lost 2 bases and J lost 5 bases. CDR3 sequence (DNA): TGTGCCAGCAGTTACCCGGGACAGGGGGCGGAGACCCAGTACTTC. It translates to CASSYPGQGAETQYF.

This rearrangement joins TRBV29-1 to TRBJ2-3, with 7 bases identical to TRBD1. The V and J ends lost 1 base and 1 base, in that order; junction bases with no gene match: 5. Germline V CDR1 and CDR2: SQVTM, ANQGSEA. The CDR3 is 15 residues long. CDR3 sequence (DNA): TGCAGCGTTGAAGTTTTAGGGGGCGGCACAGATACGCAGTATTTT. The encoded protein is CSVEVLGGGTDTQYF.

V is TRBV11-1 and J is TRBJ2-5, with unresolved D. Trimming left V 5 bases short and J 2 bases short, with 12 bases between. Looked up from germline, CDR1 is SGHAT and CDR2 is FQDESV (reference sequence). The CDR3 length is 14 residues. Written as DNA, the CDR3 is TGTGCCAGCAGCCGCGACGATGGACAAGAGACCCAGTACTTC. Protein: CASSRDDGQETQYF.

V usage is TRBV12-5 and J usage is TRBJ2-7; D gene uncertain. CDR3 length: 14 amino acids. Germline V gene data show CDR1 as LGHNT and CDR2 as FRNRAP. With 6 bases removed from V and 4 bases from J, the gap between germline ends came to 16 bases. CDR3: CASGTYKFGYEQYF. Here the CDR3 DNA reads TGTGCTAGTGGAACTTACAAGTTCGGATACGAGCAGTACTTC.

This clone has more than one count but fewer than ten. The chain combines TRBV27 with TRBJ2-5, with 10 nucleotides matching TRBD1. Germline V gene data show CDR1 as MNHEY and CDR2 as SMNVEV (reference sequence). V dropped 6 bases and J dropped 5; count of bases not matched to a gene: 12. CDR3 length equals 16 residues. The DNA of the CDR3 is TGTGCCAGCAGGGAAACGGGACAGGGGTATTCGGAGACCCAGTACTTC. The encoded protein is CASRETGQGYSETQYF.

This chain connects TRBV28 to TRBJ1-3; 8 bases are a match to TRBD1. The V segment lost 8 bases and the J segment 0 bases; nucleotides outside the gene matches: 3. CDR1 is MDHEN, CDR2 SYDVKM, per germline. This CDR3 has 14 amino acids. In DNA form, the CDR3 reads TGTGCCAGCGGACAGGGTATCTCTGGAAACACCATATATTTT. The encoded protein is CASGQGISGNTIYF. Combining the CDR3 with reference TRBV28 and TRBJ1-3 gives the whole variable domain DVKVTQSSRYLVKRTGEKVFLECVQDMDHENMFWYRQDPGLGLRLIYFSYDVKMKEKGDIPEGYSVSREKKERFSLILESASTNQTSMYLCASGQGISGNTIYFGEGSWLTVV.

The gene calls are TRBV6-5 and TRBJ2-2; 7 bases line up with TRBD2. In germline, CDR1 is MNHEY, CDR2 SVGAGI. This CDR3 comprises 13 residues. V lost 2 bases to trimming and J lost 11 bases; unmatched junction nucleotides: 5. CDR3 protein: CASSYDPSGELFF. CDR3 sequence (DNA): TGTGCCAGCAGTTACGACCCTAGCGGCGAGCTGTTTTTT.

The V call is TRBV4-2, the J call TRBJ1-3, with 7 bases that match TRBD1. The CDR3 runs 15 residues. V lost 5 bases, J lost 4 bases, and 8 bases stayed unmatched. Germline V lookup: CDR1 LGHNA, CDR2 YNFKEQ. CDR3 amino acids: CASSTRQGNGNTIYF. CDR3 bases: TGTGCCAGCAGCACCCGACAGGGCAACGGAAACACCATATATTTT.

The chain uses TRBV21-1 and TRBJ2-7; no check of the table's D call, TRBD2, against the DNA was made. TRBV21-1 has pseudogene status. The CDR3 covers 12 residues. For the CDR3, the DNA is TGTGCCAGCAGTGGTCTAGGCTACGAGCAGTACTTC. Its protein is CASSGLGYEQYF.

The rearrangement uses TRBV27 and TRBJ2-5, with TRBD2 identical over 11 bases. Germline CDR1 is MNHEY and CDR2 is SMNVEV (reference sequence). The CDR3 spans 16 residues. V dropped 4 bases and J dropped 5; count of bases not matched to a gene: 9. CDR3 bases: TGTGCCAGCAGTTCTGGTAGCGGGAGGGCCCGGGAGACCCAGTACTTC. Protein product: CASSSGSGRARETQYF.

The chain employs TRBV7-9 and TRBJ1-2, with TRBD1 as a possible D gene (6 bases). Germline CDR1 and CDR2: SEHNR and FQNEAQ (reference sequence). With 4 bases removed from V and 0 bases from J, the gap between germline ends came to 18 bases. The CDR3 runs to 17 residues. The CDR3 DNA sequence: TGTGCCAGCAGCTCCCACGGGGGGGCAGGAGCTAACTATGGCTACACCTTC. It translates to CASSSHGGAGANYGYTF.

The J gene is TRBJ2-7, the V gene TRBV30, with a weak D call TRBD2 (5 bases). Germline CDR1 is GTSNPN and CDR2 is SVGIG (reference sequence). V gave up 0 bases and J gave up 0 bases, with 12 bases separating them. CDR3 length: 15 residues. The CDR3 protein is CAWSVYSGPSYEQYF. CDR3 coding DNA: TGTGCCTGGAGTGTCTACAGCGGTCCCTCCTACGAGCAGTACTTC.

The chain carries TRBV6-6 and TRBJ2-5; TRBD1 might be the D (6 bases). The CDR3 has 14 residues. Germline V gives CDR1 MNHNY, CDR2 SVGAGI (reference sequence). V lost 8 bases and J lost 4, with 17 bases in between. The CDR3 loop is CASRTDRIIETQYF. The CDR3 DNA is TGTGCCAGCCGCACGGACAGAATAATAGAGACCCAGTACTTC.

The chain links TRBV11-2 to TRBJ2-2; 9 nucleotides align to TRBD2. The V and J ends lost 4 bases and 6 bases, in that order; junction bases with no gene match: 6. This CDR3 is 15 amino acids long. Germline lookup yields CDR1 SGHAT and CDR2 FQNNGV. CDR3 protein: CASSSAGGAAGELFF. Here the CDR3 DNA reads TGTGCCAGCAGCTCTGCGGGAGGGGCGGCCGGGGAGCTGTTTTTT.

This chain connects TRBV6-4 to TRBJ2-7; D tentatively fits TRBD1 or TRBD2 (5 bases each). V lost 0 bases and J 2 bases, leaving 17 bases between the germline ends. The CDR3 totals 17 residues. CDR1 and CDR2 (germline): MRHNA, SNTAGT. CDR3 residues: CASSDSRGDGGTYEQYF. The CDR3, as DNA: TGTGCCAGCAGTGACTCGAGAGGGGATGGGGGTACCTACGAGCAGTACTTC.

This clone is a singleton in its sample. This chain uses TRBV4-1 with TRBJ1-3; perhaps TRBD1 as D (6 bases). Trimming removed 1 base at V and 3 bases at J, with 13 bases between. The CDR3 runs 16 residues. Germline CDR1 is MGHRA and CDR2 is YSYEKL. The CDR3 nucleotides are TGCGCCAGCAGCCAAGCCCCCACAGGGATTGGAAACACCATATATTTT. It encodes CASSQAPTGIGNTIYF.

DNA for the CDR3: TGTGCCAGCAGAGGGGCCTACGAGCAGTACTTC. It specifies CASRGAYEQYF. This chain connects TRBV28 to TRBJ2-7; possible D gene TRBD1, 5 bases. Looked up from germline, CDR1 is MDHEN and CDR2 is SYDVKM. The CDR3 is 11 amino acids. The V gene lost 6 bases and the J gene lost 2 bases, with 5 bases spanning the gap. The full variable domain, its missing parts supplied by reference TRBV28 and TRBJ2-7, is DVKVTQSSRYLVKRTGEKVFLECVQDMDHENMFWYRQDPGLGLRLIYFSYDVKMKEKGDIPEGYSVSREKKERFSLILESASTNQTSMYLCASRGAYEQYFGPGTRLTVT.

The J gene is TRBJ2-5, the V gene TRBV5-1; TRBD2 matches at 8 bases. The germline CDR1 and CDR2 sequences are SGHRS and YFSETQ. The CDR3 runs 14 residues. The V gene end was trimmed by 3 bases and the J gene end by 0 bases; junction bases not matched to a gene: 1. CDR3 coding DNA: TGCGCCAGCAGCTCGACTAGCGACCAAGAGACCCAGTACTTC. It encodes CASSSTSDQETQYF. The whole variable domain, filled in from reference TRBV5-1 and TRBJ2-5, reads KAGVTQTPRYLIKTRGQQVTLSCSPISGHRSVSWYQQTPGQGLQFLFEYFSETQRNKGNFPGRFSGRQFSNSRSEMNVSTLELGDSALYLCASSSTSDQETQYFGPGTRLLVL.

The CDR3 protein is CASSLTQGEETQYF. As DNA, the CDR3 is TGTGCCAGCAGCTTAACCCAGGGCGAAGAGACCCAGTACTTC. The genes are TRBV7-9 and TRBJ2-5, with a tentative D call TRBD1 (5 bases). This CDR3 has 14 amino acids. V lost 2 bases to trimming and J lost 3 bases, with 10 bases between them. The germline gives CDR1 SEHNR, CDR2 FQNEAQ (reference sequence).

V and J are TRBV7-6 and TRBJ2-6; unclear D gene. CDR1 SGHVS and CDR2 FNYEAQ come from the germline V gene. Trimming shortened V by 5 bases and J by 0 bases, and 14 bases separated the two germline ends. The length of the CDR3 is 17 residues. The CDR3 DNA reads TGTGCCAGCAGCCCCTTCGGCAGTCCCTCTGGGGCCAACGTCCTGACTTTC. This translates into CASSPFGSPSGANVLTF.

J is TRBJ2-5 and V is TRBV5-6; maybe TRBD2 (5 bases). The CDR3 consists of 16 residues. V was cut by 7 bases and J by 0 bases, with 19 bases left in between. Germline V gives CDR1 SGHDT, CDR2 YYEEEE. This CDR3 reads CASGQRRGGYQETQYF. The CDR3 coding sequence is TGTGCCAGCGGCCAGCGCCGGGGTGGGTACCAAGAGACCCAGTACTTC.

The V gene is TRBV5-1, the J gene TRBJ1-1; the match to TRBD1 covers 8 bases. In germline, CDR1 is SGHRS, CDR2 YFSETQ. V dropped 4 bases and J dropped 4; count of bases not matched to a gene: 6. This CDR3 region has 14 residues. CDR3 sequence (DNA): TGCGCCAGCAGCAATAACAGGGGGGCCACTGAAGCTTTCTTT. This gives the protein CASSNNRGATEAFF.